This TCR beta chain stems from a study of siplizumab effects on memory and regulatory T cells. CDR1 is LNHDA and CDR2 is SQIVND in the germline V gene (reference sequence). V lost 6 bases and J lost 8; bases outside the gene matches: 11. This CDR3 is built from 15 residues. On this clone: Its antigen is undetermined.

Study-wide results and caveats: Among mappable alloreactive CD4+ clones, the Treg-derived fraction averaged 68.8% with siplizumab versus around 26% in controls. Memory T cells appeared less diverse than naive cells, which seemed to contribute substantially to alloresponse.

Per individual sample, around 9.1 x 10^4 TCR templates were assayed. TCRdb's copy holds only in-frame clones and misses some; the assay was immunoSEQ multiplex PCR. In the table there are about 110,000 clones, under 95% of which are singletons. Input material: Tregs sorted from blood. This clonotype originated in a human donor in good health. The chain couples TRBV19 to TRBJ2-1, with 9 bases lining up with TRBD1. Here the CDR3 reads CASSRGQGRLDEQFF. As DNA, the CDR3 is TGTGCCAGTAGCAGGGGACAGGGTAGGTTGGATGAGCAGTTCTTC. The whole variable domain, remainder taken from reference TRBV19 and TRBJ2-1, is DGGITQSPKYLFRKEGQNVTLSCEQNLNHDAMYWYRQDPGQGLRLIYYSQIVNDFQKGDIAEGYSVSREKKESFPLTVTSAQKNPTAFYLCASSRGQGRLDEQFFGPGTRLTVL.